These 32 T cell receptor beta chains came from one sample sequenced in a study of post-analysis software for immune sequencing data. Study findings and constraints: There were five TRBV segments more frequent in patients than controls, and TRBV5-6, TRBV5-1 and TRBV20-1 were among them.

Unique molecular identifiers were built into the TCR beta cDNA libraries. MiXCR was run by TCRdb on the PCR reads, yielding one entry per CDR3 protein. The data show 250,000 to 300,000 distinct CDR3 sequences, less than 40% seen once. These receptors lack a known antigen. The sequenced material came from blood. The receptors derive from a girl aged 10-17 years with multiple sclerosis.

The chain joins TRBV27 to TRBJ2-7; 8 bases agree with TRBD1. Trimming removed 5 bases from V and 2 bases from J; junction bases left unmatched: 11. Per the germline V gene, CDR1 is MNHEY and CDR2 is SMNVEV (reference sequence). The CDR3 runs to 16 residues. In nucleotides, the CDR3 is TGTGCCAGCAGTCACAGAAGCAGGGGGCCCCCCTACGAGCAGTACTTC. Translating gives CASSHRSRGPPYEQYF.

This clonotype occurred a few times. This chain joins TRBV13 and TRBJ2-1, with 8 bases lining up with TRBD2. The CDR3 is 17 amino acids. With V trimmed by 8 bases and J by 3 bases, 15 bases remained unmatched. The V gene's germline CDR1 is PRHDT and CDR2 FYEKMQ (reference sequence). CDR3 region: CASGRILGLAGYNEQFF. The CDR3, as DNA: TGTGCCAGCGGCCGTATCCTAGGGCTAGCGGGCTACAATGAGCAGTTCTTC.

To note about this clonotype: A single base separates this from a much larger clone, so it may be a read error. This chain uses TRBV5-1 with TRBJ1-1; D not resolved. Germline V gene sequence: CDR1 SGHRS, CDR2 YFSETQ. CDR3 length: 12 amino acids. The CDR3 spells CASSFQNTEAYF. The CDR3, as DNA: TGCGCCAGCAGCTTCCAGAACACTGAAGCTTACTTT. Full variable domain (remainder filled in from reference TRBV5-1 and TRBJ1-1): KAGVTQTPRYLIKTRGQQVTLSCSPISGHRSVSWYQQTPGQGLQFLFEYFSETQRNKGNFPGRFSGRQFSNSRSEMNVSTLELGDSALYLCASSFQNTEAYFGQGTRLTVV.

This clonotype was counted a few times. The J gene is TRBJ2-2, the V gene TRBV24-1, with unresolved D. V dropped 3 bases and J dropped 8 bases, with 6 bases sitting between them. This CDR3 contains 12 residues. CDR1 is KGHDR, CDR2 SFDVKD, per germline. Written as DNA, the CDR3 is TGTGCCACCAGTGATCGCCGGGGGGAGCTGTTTTTT. Encoded protein: CATSDRRGELFF.

This clonotype was seen repeatedly, ten times or more. The V and J genes are TRBV10-3 and TRBJ2-7; the D is unclear. Between the trimmed V and J ends, which lost 2 bases and 4 bases, there was a span of 15 bases. Germline lookup yields CDR1 ENHRY and CDR2 SYGVKD. This CDR3 contains 15 residues. The CDR3 here is CAISEGVPTNYEQYF. The CDR3, as DNA: TGTGCCATCAGTGAGGGGGTCCCCACGAATTACGAGCAGTACTTC.

This chain links TRBV29-1 with TRBJ2-1; D ambiguous. The CDR3 contains 15 residues. Trimming removed 7 bases from V and 0 bases from J, with 16 bases in between. Germline-derived CDR1 and CDR2 are SQVTM and ANQGSEA. The DNA for the CDR3 is TGCAGCGCCGCCGACGGCGGAACCTCCTACAATGAGCAGTTCTTC. Amino acids: CSAADGGTSYNEQFF.

There are a few counts of this clonotype. The chain uses TRBV6-1 and TRBJ2-2, with 11 bases that match TRBD2. V lost 6 bases, J lost 5 bases, and 11 bases stayed unmatched. Germline CDR1 is MNHNS and CDR2 is SASEGT. The CDR3 runs to 17 residues. CDR3 bases: TGTGCCAGCAGCTCGATAGCGGGAGGGCCTCGTACCGGGGAGCTGTTTTTT. It is translated as CASSSIAGGPRTGELFF.

Points on this clonotype: With a much larger clone just one base away, this may be a read error. The J gene is TRBJ2-4, the V gene TRBV15, with D perhaps assigned TRBD1 or TRBD2 (6 bases each). The J call may be wrong; the DNA end is better matched by TRBJ2-7. The CDR3 is 16 amino acids. Germline CDR1 reads LNHNV; CDR2 reads YYDKDF (reference sequence). CDR3 in amino acids: CATSRDPRGPSHEQYF. CDR3 DNA: TGTGCCACCAGCAGAGATCCCCGGGGGCCCTCCCACGAGCAGTACTTC.

This clonotype was observed many times. The CDR3 here is CASSPRQGAGGEQYF. In DNA form, the CDR3 reads TGTGCCAGCAGTCCGCGACAGGGAGCGGGTGGCGAGCAGTACTTC. The gene calls are TRBV27 and TRBJ2-7, with D maybe TRBD1 (7 bases). The germline CDR1 and CDR2 sequences are MNHEY and SMNVEV (reference sequence). The CDR3 runs to 15 residues. Trimming removed 5 bases from V and 6 bases from J, with 20 bases in between.

This chain connects TRBV27 to TRBJ2-7, with no clear D. The germline gives CDR1 MNHEY, CDR2 SMNVEV (reference sequence). The CDR3 runs to 11 residues. V lost 4 bases and J 3 bases, leaving 4 bases between the germline ends. CDR3 in amino acids: CASSSHYEQYF. The DNA for the CDR3 is TGTGCCAGCAGTTCCCACTACGAGCAGTACTTC.

The chain joins TRBV20-1 to TRBJ2-7, with 12 nucleotides matching TRBD2. The CDR3 has 17 residues. Germline V gene sequence: CDR1 DFQATT, CDR2 SNEGSKA (reference sequence). Unmatched junction bases numbered 8, after V lost 0 bases and J lost 2 bases. The CDR3 is CSARDILAGGKAYEQYF. CDR3 DNA: TGCAGTGCTAGAGACATTCTAGCGGGAGGGAAGGCCTACGAGCAGTACTTC.

Regarding this clonotype: This may be a read error: a much more frequent sequence differs by one nucleotide. The chain employs TRBV20-1 and TRBJ2-1, with D perhaps being TRBD1 or TRBD2 (6 bases each). CDR1 DFQATT and CDR2 SNEGSKA come from the germline V gene (reference sequence). This CDR3 has 15 amino acids. In DNA form, the CDR3 reads TGCAGTGCTAGAGGGGGGGCTAGCTCCTACGATGAGCAGTTCTTC. It codes for CSARGGASSYDEQFF.

Turning to this clonotype: A clone one base away is much larger, so this may be a read error. The chain has TRBV20-1 and TRBJ1-4; tentative D call: TRBD1 (6 bases). The germline V gene encodes CDR1 DFQATT and CDR2 SNEGSKA (reference sequence). V dropped 0 bases and J dropped 7 bases, with 24 bases sitting between them. The CDR3 sequence is 18 residues long. The CDR3 nucleotides are TGCAGTGCTAGAGATAAGGACCATGCAGGGGATAGGCGTGAAAAACTGTTTTTT. Its protein product is CSARDKDHAGDRREKLFF.

This chain links TRBV28 with TRBJ2-3, with D hard to call. Per the germline V gene, CDR1 is MDHEN and CDR2 is SYDVKM. The V end was cut by 3 bases, the J end by 6 bases, with 7 bases between. The CDR3 covers 12 residues. The chain's CDR3 is CASSFRRDTQYF. DNA of the CDR3: TGTGCCAGCAGTTTCAGAAGGGATACGCAGTATTTT.

This clonotype was observed many times. The chain joins TRBV7-2 to TRBJ2-3; 7 bases are a match to TRBD1. Trimming removed 4 bases from V and 2 bases from J; junction bases left unmatched: 6. The germline gives CDR1 SGHTA, CDR2 FQGNSA. The CDR3 is 15 amino acids. CDR3 sequence: CASSSRQGPTDTQYF. The CDR3 bases are TGTGCCAGCAGCTCCCGACAGGGACCCACAGATACGCAGTATTTT.

This clonotype was counted ten times or more. The rearrangement joins TRBV5-1 to TRBJ2-5, with D tentatively TRBD1 (6 bases). Trimming cost V 5 bases and J 5 bases, with 13 bases left between them. The germline CDR1 and CDR2 sequences are SGHRS and YFSETQ. This CDR3 region has 13 residues. In DNA form, the CDR3 reads TGCGCCAGCAGGCGTAACAGGGAGGAGACCCAGTACTTC. It specifies CASRRNREETQYF.

This clonotype was picked up many times. The V call is TRBV5-1, the J call TRBJ2-1, with D possibly matching TRBD2 (6 bases). V lost 4 bases and J lost 7, with 15 bases in between. Germline V gene sequence: CDR1 SGHRS, CDR2 YFSETQ. CDR3 size: 14 residues. The CDR3 region has the DNA TGCGCCAGCAGCCACCCTCAGGGAGGAAATGAGCAGTTCTTC. Protein product: CASSHPQGGNEQFF. The entire variable domain, with the rest obtained from reference TRBV5-1 and TRBJ2-1, is as follows: KAGVTQTPRYLIKTRGQQVTLSCSPISGHRSVSWYQQTPGQGLQFLFEYFSETQRNKGNFPGRFSGRQFSNSRSEMNVSTLELGDSALYLCASSHPQGGNEQFFGPGTRLTVL.

This clonotype appeared many times. The chain couples TRBV5-1 to TRBJ2-1; D is possibly TRBD1 or TRBD2 (6 bases each). With 4 bases removed from V and 6 bases from J, the gap between germline ends came to 17 bases. Germline V gene lookup returns CDR1 SGHRS and CDR2 YFSETQ. This CDR3 region has 15 residues. CDR3 nucleotides: TGCGCCAGCAGCCCACGGACAAGGGGGGCCAATGAGCAGTTCTTC. It translates to CASSPRTRGANEQFF.

This chain uses TRBV7-2 with TRBJ2-7; the D gene could be TRBD1 or TRBD2 (5 bases each). Germline V gene lookup returns CDR1 SGHTA and CDR2 FQGNSA. With 1 base removed from V and 3 bases from J, the gap between germline ends came to 13 bases. The CDR3 totals 15 residues. The CDR3 region is CASSLGGGHFYEQYF. The DNA of the CDR3 is TGTGCCAGCAGCTTAGGTGGGGGTCATTTCTACGAGCAGTACTTC.

The genes are TRBV5-1 and TRBJ1-1; D call uncertain. The germline V gene has CDR1 SGHRS and CDR2 YFSETQ. V was clipped by 6 bases and J by 3 bases, with 21 bases between them. The CDR3 runs 16 residues. DNA of the CDR3: TGCGCCAGCAAACCGACGGAGGGTTTGTGGGACACTGAAGCTTTCTTT. The encoded protein is CASKPTEGLWDTEAFF.

At least ten counts were recorded for this clonotype. This chain uses TRBV20-1 with TRBJ2-3, with TRBD2 matching 7 bases. CDR1 DFQATT and CDR2 SNEGSKA come from the germline V gene (reference sequence). The CDR3 covers 17 residues. Germline trimming cut 0 bases from V and 6 bases from J; bases unmatched to any gene: 15. Here the CDR3 reads CSARDHWAGDPSDTQYF. The CDR3 DNA is TGCAGTGCTAGAGATCACTGGGCGGGAGATCCTTCGGATACGCAGTATTTT.

This clonotype was seen only a few times. The chain carries TRBV4-1 and TRBJ2-2; D might be TRBD2 (6 bases). Trimming left V 0 bases short and J 5 bases short, with 22 bases between. Germline V gene data show CDR1 as MGHRA and CDR2 as YSYEKL. The CDR3 spans 19 residues. The CDR3 DNA is TGCGCCAGCAGCCAAGAAGCCAGCGGGCCAAGGTTGGATACCGGGGAGCTGTTTTTT. Translating gives CASSQEASGPRLDTGELFF.

The rearrangement joins TRBV2 to TRBJ2-7, with 9 bases fitting TRBD2. The CDR3 is made up of 15 amino acids. CDR1 SNHLY and CDR2 FYNNEI come from the germline V gene. CDR3 protein: CAGSDGGRVRETQYV. The CDR3 nucleotides are TGTGCCGGCAGTGACGGCGGGAGGGTGAGAGAGACCCAGTACGTC.

This clonotype was counted only a few times. This chain joins TRBV7-9 and TRBJ1-5; maybe TRBD1 (6 bases). Trimming took 3 bases from V and 6 from J, leaving 12 bases between them. CDR1 SEHNR and CDR2 FQNEAQ come from the germline V gene (reference sequence). The CDR3 is 14 amino acids. The CDR3 DNA sequence: TGTGCCAGCAGCTTGTCAGGGGCAGGTCAGCCCCAGCATTTT. Protein sequence: CASSLSGAGQPQHF.

This chain joins TRBV14 and TRBJ2-1; D may match TRBD1 or TRBD2 (5 bases each). CDR1 and CDR2 from the germline V gene are SGHDN and FVKESK. The CDR3 is 15 residues long. Trimming removed 6 bases at V and 6 bases at J, with 18 bases between. The CDR3 region has the DNA TGTGCCAGCAGGACTACCGGGGCAGGCCTCAATGAGCAGTTCTTC. This gives the protein CASRTTGAGLNEQFF.

This chain connects TRBV20-1 to TRBJ1-4; D remains ambiguous. The CDR3 is 14 residues long. Trimming shortened V by 1 base and J by 5 bases, and 11 bases separated the two germline ends. From germline, CDR1 is DFQATT and CDR2 SNEGSKA (reference sequence). CDR3 bases: TGCAGTGCTAGAGCCACCGGGATAAATGAAAAACTGTTTTTT. Amino acid sequence: CSARATGINEKLFF.

The rearrangement uses TRBV18 and TRBJ2-5; no firm D call. The V and J ends lost 6 bases and 1 base respectively, with 6 bases between them. This CDR3 comprises 12 residues. Germline V gene lookup returns CDR1 KGHSH and CDR2 LQKENI. In nucleotides, the CDR3 is TGTGCCAGCTCCTCTGTCCAAGAGACCCAGTACTTC. Translated: CASSSVQETQYF.

At least ten counts were recorded for this clonotype. This chain connects TRBV20-1 to TRBJ2-1, with D perhaps matching TRBD2 (5 bases). V was cut by 6 bases and J by 3 bases, with 15 bases left in between. CDR1 is DFQATT and CDR2 is SNEGSKA in the germline V gene (reference sequence). This CDR3 has 14 residues. DNA for the CDR3: TGCAGTGCCAAGGACTCGGAAATCTACAATGAGCAGTTCTTC. This sequence encodes CSAKDSEIYNEQFF.

This clonotype appeared a few times. The chain couples TRBV27 to TRBJ2-1; D is possibly TRBD2 (5 bases). Per germline, CDR1 MNHEY and CDR2 SMNVEV (reference sequence). This CDR3 has 16 residues. V gave up 5 bases and J gave up 7 bases, with 21 bases separating them. The CDR3 coding sequence is TGTGCCAGCAGTGATAGCGATGCGACTCCCACGAATGAGCAGTTCTTC. The encoded protein is CASSDSDATPTNEQFF.

The rearrangement links TRBV4-1 to TRBJ1-2; 7 bases line up with TRBD1. The trim removed 4 bases at V and 3 bases at J, leaving 5 bases unmatched. The CDR3 contains 14 residues. Germline V gene data show CDR1 as MGHRA and CDR2 as YSYEKL. The CDR3 reads CASSPGQAYYGYTF. The CDR3 nucleotides read TGCGCCAGCAGCCCTGGACAGGCCTACTATGGCTACACCTTC.

The sample holds many counts of this clonotype. The chain couples TRBV24-1 to TRBJ2-1, with D perhaps TRBD2 (7 bases). The CDR3 is 14 residues long. Germline CDR1 reads KGHDR; CDR2 reads SFDVKD. V was cut by 4 bases and J by 8 bases, with 14 bases left in between. The CDR3 nucleotides are TGTGCCACCAGTGACCCGTCCGGGGGGCATGAGCAGTTCTTC. Translating it yields CATSDPSGGHEQFF.

The sample holds many counts of this clonotype. The CDR3 bases are TGTGCCAGCAGCTTAGGGCTCCCAACGGGGGCTAGCACAGATACGCAGTATTTT. It yields the protein CASSLGLPTGASTDTQYF. The chain joins TRBV11-3 to TRBJ2-3; perhaps D is TRBD1 or TRBD2 (6 bases each). The CDR3 covers 18 residues. The V end was cut by 1 base, the J end by 0 bases, with 17 bases between. Germline-derived CDR1 and CDR2 are SGHNT and YENEEA.